One sample yielded the 29 T cell receptor beta chains listed below, sequenced in a study of breast tumors, draining lymph nodes, adjacent tissues. Via MiXCR, TCRdb re-called the multiplex PCR reads, giving one row per CDR3 protein. The repertoire holds about 180,000 distinct CDR3 sequences, with roughly 30% as singletons. Breast cancer patients provided tissue from their axillary draining lymph nodes. Sample: axillary lymph node tissue. These receptors all come from a female donor with breast cancer. Some clones in this sample may be carry-over from other donors' samples.

This clonotype was recorded at least ten times. The V and J genes are TRBV2 and TRBJ2-1, with D possibly called TRBD1 or TRBD2 (6 bases each). V was shortened by 6 bases and J by 0 bases, with 12 bases between the two germline ends. The length of the CDR3 is 15 residues. Germline CDR1 is SNHLY and CDR2 is FYNNEI. The CDR3 coding sequence is TGTGCCAGCAGGGGGGGCAGGGGCTCCTACAATGAGCAGTTCTTC. Protein sequence: CASRGGRGSYNEQFF.

This clonotype came up many times. The chain joins TRBV9 to TRBJ2-2, with 9 bases that match TRBD1. Losses at the gene ends were 1 base for V and 6 bases for J; bases not matched to a gene: 10. The CDR3 consists of 17 residues. Germline CDR1 and CDR2: SGDLS and YYNGEE. CDR3 in DNA: TGTGCCAGCAGCGTACCACGGGACAGGGCGTTTGCCGGGGAGCTGTTTTTT. It is translated as CASSVPRDRAFAGELFF.

V gene TRBV6-6 combines with J gene TRBJ1-5; D remains unclear. V gave up 5 bases and J gave up 7 bases, with 18 bases separating them. The germline V gene encodes CDR1 MNHNY and CDR2 SVGAGI (reference sequence). The CDR3 length is 15 residues. CDR3 nucleotide sequence: TGTGCCAGCAGTGAAAGGGCGGGAGGTAAACAGCCCCAGCATTTT. It yields the protein CASSERAGGKQPQHF.

A remark on this clonotype: Given a much more abundant clone one base away, this may be a read error. A read error is likely, as this CDR3 ends without the conserved phenylalanine or tryptophan. The chain carries TRBV6-5 and TRBJ1-6, with D unresolved. CDR1 is MNHEY, CDR2 SVGAGI, per germline. CDR3 length: 15 residues. V shed 6 bases and J shed 0 bases, with 9 bases lying between them. The CDR3: CASSASDSYNSPLHS. CDR3 DNA sequence: TGTGCCAGCAGCGCCAGCGACTCCTATAATTCACCCCTCCACTCT.

To note about this clonotype: This CDR3 fails to terminate in the conserved phenylalanine or tryptophan, so it likely reflects a read error. The chain employs TRBV24-1 and TRBJ2-2; D is possibly TRBD2 (6 bases). The V end was cut by 1 base, the J end by 7 bases, with 18 bases between. This CDR3 region has 17 residues. Germline V gives CDR1 KGHDR, CDR2 SFDVKD. The CDR3 DNA is TGTGCCACCAGTGATTTATCCCCCGGAGGGACCATCGGGGAGCTGTTTCTT. It specifies CATSDLSPGGTIGELFL.

This clonotype appeared many times. Just one base apart from a much larger clone, this may be a read error. The chain couples TRBV7-7 to TRBJ2-5; 7 positions agree with TRBD1. This CDR3 is 15 amino acids long. Per germline, CDR1 SSHAT and CDR2 FNYEAQ (reference sequence). The CDR3 loop reads CASSLTGVVQETQHF. CDR3 DNA sequence: TGTGCTAGCAGCTTAACAGGGGTGGTACAAGAGACCCAGCACTTC.

This clonotype was counted between two and nine times. This rearrangement joins TRBV19 to TRBJ2-4; no definite D call. From germline, CDR1 is LNHDA and CDR2 SQIVND (reference sequence). The germline V and J ends were trimmed by 0 bases and 4 bases, with 13 bases remaining between them. The CDR3 runs 16 residues. The CDR3 protein is CASSIETIGWKNIQYF. CDR3 in DNA: TGTGCCAGTAGTATAGAGACAATCGGCTGGAAAAACATTCAGTACTTC.

This chain connects TRBV9 to TRBJ1-4; D might be TRBD1 (5 bases). The CDR3 is 17 amino acids. The germline V and J ends were trimmed by 0 bases and 3 bases, with 15 bases remaining between them. Germline V CDR1 and CDR2: SGDLS, YYNGEE. The CDR3 nucleotides read TGTGCCAGCAGCGTAGACCAACGGGGCTGGTCTAATGAAAAACTGTTTTTT. Translating it yields CASSVDQRGWSNEKLFF.

In this sample, this clonotype turned up many times. The chain links TRBV3-1 to TRBJ2-7; no firm D call. Germline assignment: CDR1 LGHDT and CDR2 YNNKEL (reference sequence). Trimming cost V 5 bases and J 0 bases, with 11 bases left between them. The CDR3 spans 14 residues. CDR3 bases: TGTGCCAGCAGCTCACGGACCAACTCCTACGAGCAGTACTTC. Translation gives CASSSRTNSYEQYF.

For the CDR3, the DNA is TGTGCCAGCATGGCGTCAGGGTTTGGACTAGCGGAACCGAGCTCCTACAATGAGCAGTTCTTC. Its translation is CASMASGFGLAEPSSYNEQFF. The chain employs TRBV6-1 and TRBJ2-1, with 10 bases matching TRBD2. The J segment lost 0 bases and the V segment lost 7 bases, leaving 21 bases of the junction unmatched. The V gene's germline CDR1 is MNHNS and CDR2 SASEGT. The CDR3 runs 21 residues.

With respect to this clonotype: Given a much more abundant clone one base away, this may be a read error. The V gene is TRBV5-1, the J gene TRBJ2-5; tentatively, D is TRBD2 (6 bases). The CDR3 is made up of 16 amino acids. CDR1 and CDR2 from the germline V gene are SGHRS and YFSETQ. V was shortened by 4 bases and J by 7 bases, with 23 bases between the two germline ends. The CDR3 is CASSHGPETSFGTQYF. The CDR3 coding sequence is TGCGCCAGCAGCCACGGTCCAGAGACTAGTTTCGGGACCCAGTACTTC.

The count of this clonotype is one. The chain combines TRBV7-8 with TRBJ1-5; tentative D call: TRBD1 (5 bases). CDR1 SGHVS and CDR2 FQNEAQ come from the germline V gene. The CDR3 loop spans 14 amino acids. V gave up 5 bases and J gave up 3 bases, with 11 bases separating them. The CDR3 loop is CASSRPGDNQPQHF. The CDR3 nucleotides are TGTGCCAGCAGCAGACCGGGGGACAATCAGCCCCAGCATTTT.

In its sample, this clonotype was seen many times. The chain combines TRBV2 with TRBJ1-2; the match to TRBD1 covers 8 bases. CDR3 length: 14 residues. Looked up from germline, CDR1 is SNHLY and CDR2 is FYNNEI. V lost 7 bases to trimming and J lost 5 bases; unmatched junction nucleotides: 9. The CDR3 reads CASNSQDRAYGYTF. The CDR3 DNA sequence: TGTGCCAGCAACTCCCAGGACAGGGCGTATGGCTACACCTTC.

Remarks on this clonotype: A junction boundary mismatches the germline segment, possibly from a read error. The chain carries TRBV7-2 and TRBJ1-3; the D is unclear. CDR1 is SGHTA, CDR2 FQGNSA, per germline. This CDR3 region has 12 residues. CDR3 residues: CASSVAGTTIYF. CDR3 coding DNA: TGTGCCAGCAGCGTGGCGGGAACCACCATATATTTT.

This clonotype was counted between two and nine times. The V and J genes are TRBV3-1 and TRBJ2-5, with 10 bases lining up with TRBD2. Germline V gene sequence: CDR1 LGHDT, CDR2 YNNKEL (reference sequence). This CDR3 contains 16 residues. The trim removed 3 bases at V and 1 base at J, leaving 5 bases unmatched. DNA of the CDR3: TGTGCCAGCAGCCACGGACTAGCGGCCTCCCAAGAGACCCAGTACTTC. Translating gives CASSHGLAASQETQYF.

Of note for this clonotype: A junction end diverges from the germline sequence, so it may reflect a read error. The V and J genes are TRBV20-1 and TRBJ2-4, with D perhaps matching TRBD1 (6 bases). Germline V CDR1 and CDR2: DFQATT, SNEGSKA (reference sequence). The CDR3 contains 15 residues. The DNA for the CDR3 is TGCACTGCTACGTCGGGCAGGGGACCCAAAAACATTCAGTACTTC. Translating gives CTATSGRGPKNIQYF.

Details on this clonotype: This clone may be a read error of a much larger clone one base away. The CDR3 DNA is TGCAGTACTCCCTATAGCGGGAGCGGCACAGATACGCAGTATTTT. Protein: CSTPYSGSGTDTQYF. The rearrangement uses TRBV20-1 and TRBJ2-3; 9 bases fit TRBD2. Germline lookup yields CDR1 DFQATT and CDR2 SNEGSKA (reference sequence). The V gene end was trimmed by 8 bases and the J gene end by 1 base; junction bases not matched to a gene: 10. This CDR3 is built from 15 residues.

In the case of this clonotype: A much larger clone sits a single nucleotide away, making a read error possible. This is likely a read error, given that the CDR3 carries no conserved phenylalanine or tryptophan at its end. The chain combines TRBV7-9 with TRBJ2-1; no clear D gene. The CDR3 loop spans 15 amino acids. In germline, CDR1 is SEHNR, CDR2 FQNEAQ (reference sequence). The ends were cut back, 3 bases at V and 2 bases at J, with 11 bases in the middle. CDR3 DNA sequence: TGTGCCAGCAGCTTGATCAACTCAGCCTACAATGAGCAGTTCTCC. This encodes CASSLINSAYNEQFS.

This clonotype was seen at least ten times. The chain uses TRBV24-1 and TRBJ2-5, with 7 positions matching TRBD1. Germline CDR1 reads KGHDR; CDR2 reads SFDVKD. Unmatched junction bases numbered 10, after V lost 2 bases and J lost 5 bases. The CDR3 runs to 16 residues. The CDR3 region is CATSDSDQDRAETQYF. The CDR3 coding sequence is TGTGCCACCAGTGATTCCGATCAAGACAGGGCTGAGACCCAGTACTTC.

This clonotype was seen a handful of times. Possible read error: a much larger clone is one base away. This chain joins TRBV12-3 or TRBV12-4 and TRBJ2-1, with D possibly being TRBD2 (5 bases). This CDR3 region has 14 residues. The CDR3 DNA is TGTGCCAGCAGTTTACGGTCGGGAAAGGGTGAGCAGCTCTTC. This encodes CASSLRSGKGEQLF.

In this sample, this clonotype turned up many times. The rearrangement uses TRBV9 and TRBJ2-7; 10 bases line up with TRBD2. From germline, CDR1 is SGDLS and CDR2 YYNGEE. Trimming at V came to 3 bases and at J to 3 bases, leaving 9 bases not matched to a gene. The CDR3 has 16 amino acids. The CDR3 region has the DNA TGTGCCAGCAGCGCGATGGGACTAGCGAGTTTCTACGAGCAGTACTTC. The encoded protein is CASSAMGLASFYEQYF.

This clonotype came up many times. V and J are TRBV7-8 and TRBJ2-1, with D uncertain. Germline V gives CDR1 SGHVS, CDR2 FQNEAQ. The CDR3 sequence is 13 residues long. Trimming took off 4 bases at V and 9 bases at J, with 13 bases between the two ends. CDR3 loop: CASSSQVRSEQFF. Here the CDR3 DNA reads TGTGCCAGCAGCTCGCAGGTGCGTAGTGAGCAGTTCTTC.

Comment on this clonotype: It may be a read error: a sequence one base away is much more abundant. The chain uses TRBV9 and TRBJ2-1, with D possibly TRBD1 on 5 matching bases. The CDR3 has 15 residues. From germline, CDR1 is SGDLS and CDR2 YYNGEE. The CDR3 region is CASSVDKGRHNEPFF. CDR3 DNA sequence: TGTGCCAGCAGTGTAGACAAGGGGCGACACAATGAGCCGTTCTTC.

With respect to this clonotype: A much larger clone sits a single nucleotide away, making a read error possible. The V and J genes are TRBV11-2 and TRBJ2-5; 8 nucleotides match TRBD2. The V gene end was trimmed by 5 bases and the J gene end by 1 base; junction bases not matched to a gene: 12. CDR1 SGHAT and CDR2 FQNNGV come from the germline V gene. There are 17 residues in the CDR3. CDR3 DNA: TGTGCCAGCAGCCCCCCCCCAGCGGGGGCCCCCCAAGAGACCCAGTACTTC. Its translation: CASSPPPAGAPQETQYF.

This clonotype has at least ten counts. V usage is TRBV20-1 and J usage is TRBJ1-4, with TRBD1 as a possible D gene (5 bases). Deletions cut 3 bases from V and 7 bases from J, with 18 bases between. This CDR3 has 15 amino acids. CDR1 and CDR2 (germline): DFQATT, SNEGSKA (reference sequence). The CDR3 DNA reads as TGCAGTGCTAGTGATAGGAGACAGTCGACTGAAAAACTGTTTTTT. Encoded protein: CSASDRRQSTEKLFF.

A remark on this clonotype: Germline is not matched at one junction end, which may reflect a read error. The genes are TRBV6-6 and TRBJ2-3; 8 bases match TRBD1. The CDR3 has 14 residues. The germline CDR1 and CDR2 sequences are MNHNY and SVGAGI (reference sequence). The CDR3 spells CASSHSTGGVTQYF. The DNA of the CDR3 is TGTGCCAGCAGTCACTCCACAGGGGGAGTTACGCAGTATTTT.

The sample holds one count of this clonotype. The chain recombines TRBV10-3 with TRBJ2-5, with TRBD1 matching 8 bases. Germline V gene data show CDR1 as ENHRY and CDR2 as SYGVKD. The trim removed 5 bases at V and 5 bases at J, leaving 1 base unmatched. The CDR3 runs to 12 residues. This CDR3 is CAISRTGETQYF. For the CDR3, the DNA is TGTGCCATCAGTCGGACAGGGGAGACCCAGTACTTC.

About this clonotype itself: This sequence may be a read error, since a much larger clone differs from it by one base. This chain joins TRBV20-1 and TRBJ2-1, with 8 bases fitting TRBD2. CDR1 is DFQATT and CDR2 is SNEGSKA in the germline V gene (reference sequence). CDR3 length: 15 residues. This CDR3 is CSARGAGGSSNEQFF. DNA for the CDR3: TGCAGTGCTCGAGGTGCGGGGGGTTCCTCCAATGAGCAGTTCTTC.

In this sample, this clonotype turned up many times. V is TRBV7-6 and J is TRBJ2-5, with D maybe TRBD2 (6 bases). CDR1 and CDR2 (germline): SGHVS, FNYEAQ. With 0 bases removed from V and 5 bases from J, the gap between germline ends came to 19 bases. The CDR3 length is 17 residues. The CDR3 DNA follows: TGTGCCAGCAGCTTAGCTCGGTCGGGAGAGTGGCCGGAGACCCAGTACTTC. It codes for CASSLARSGEWPETQYF.